These 18 T cell receptor beta chains were sequenced from one sample in a study of T-cell memory formation after mild COVID-19. In TCRdb, the 5' RACE reads were re-called with MiXCR into one record per CDR3 protein. Of fewer than 200,000 distinct CDR3 sequences in the sample, less than 20% were seen once. Material: PBMCs or a T cell subset sorted from them (not recorded which). The receptors come from a man aged 18 to 29 who had mild COVID-19 (a few samples of this study predate the infection). Cell type and time point are not known.

This clonotype was seen repeatedly, ten times or more. The chain joins TRBV5-1 to TRBJ2-7; perhaps TRBD2 as D (5 bases). Germline V gives CDR1 SGHRS, CDR2 YFSETQ. This CDR3 has 14 amino acids. V shed 4 bases and J shed 5 bases, with 16 bases lying between them. The CDR3 spells CASSRGPSFNEQYF. The CDR3 region has the DNA TGCGCCAGCAGCCGAGGGCCCTCCTTCAACGAGCAGTACTTC.

The table lists this clonotype with a few counts. This chain joins TRBV3-1 and TRBJ2-2; 9 nucleotides align to TRBD1. The CDR3 loop spans 16 amino acids. CDR1 is LGHDT, CDR2 YNNKEL, per germline (reference sequence). With 6 bases clipped from V and 6 bases from J, the junction kept 11 bases outside the gene matches. CDR3 in amino acids: CASRPSDRGRAGELFF. The CDR3 DNA sequence: TGTGCCAGCAGACCCTCGGACAGGGGCAGGGCCGGGGAGCTGTTTTTT.

As regards this clonotype: Since the CDR3 does not end with the conserved phenylalanine or tryptophan, this likely comes from a read error. The DNA is omitted, as the CDR3 cannot be located on it reliably, and the CDR3 follows TCRdb's listing. V is TRBV21-1 and J is TRBJ1-3. TRBV21-1 is labeled a pseudogene. Counting both end residues, the CDR3 totals 16 amino acids. CDR3 amino acids: CASSTQLPTAGNTIYS.

This clonotype has more than one count but fewer than ten. The chain joins TRBV4-2 to TRBJ1-1; tentatively, D is TRBD1 (5 bases). The V end was cut by 4 bases, the J end by 4 bases, with 13 bases between. The germline V gene encodes CDR1 LGHNA and CDR2 YNFKEQ. There are 14 residues in the CDR3. The CDR3 DNA sequence: TGTGCCAGCAGCCCCGAGGGGCGAGGCACTGAAGCTTTCTTT. Protein sequence: CASSPEGRGTEAFF.

This clonotype was found a few times. The chain combines TRBV18 with TRBJ2-7; 8 bases align to TRBD1. The CDR3 length is 16 residues. Trimming removed 4 bases from V and 3 bases from J; junction bases left unmatched: 11. Germline lookup yields CDR1 KGHSH and CDR2 LQKENI. The CDR3 sequence: CASSLRTGTGVYEQYF. CDR3 bases: TGTGCCAGCTCACTACGGACAGGGACGGGAGTCTACGAGCAGTACTTC.

This clonotype was seen more than once but under ten times. V usage is TRBV29-1 and J usage is TRBJ1-2; D is unclear. Per the germline V gene, CDR1 is SQVTM and CDR2 is ANQGSEA. The CDR3 is made up of 13 amino acids. V lost 2 bases and J 1 base, leaving 8 bases between the germline ends. The CDR3: CSVERQVNYGYTF. DNA for the CDR3: TGCAGCGTTGAACGGCAGGTTAACTATGGCTACACCTTC.

The chain combines TRBV3-1 with TRBJ1-2; D gene ambiguous. Germline V gene data show CDR1 as LGHDT and CDR2 as YNNKEL (reference sequence). The CDR3 has 15 residues. Trimming took off 4 bases at V and 7 bases at J, with 19 bases between the two ends. The CDR3 DNA sequence: TGTGCCAGCAGCCCGCGGGTATCGGGGTACGGTGGCTACACCTTC. It codes for CASSPRVSGYGGYTF.

The V and J genes are TRBV14 and TRBJ1-1; a weak D match, TRBD1 (5 bases). The germline V and J ends were trimmed by 4 bases and 0 bases, with 12 bases remaining between them. Germline lookup yields CDR1 SGHDN and CDR2 FVKESK. The CDR3 is made up of 15 amino acids. CDR3 residues: CASSRGGALNTEAFF. DNA for the CDR3: TGTGCCAGCAGCCGGGGAGGGGCTTTGAACACTGAAGCTTTCTTT.

This chain connects TRBV6-6 to TRBJ2-6; D is ambiguous. Deletions cut 6 bases from V and 0 bases from J, with 24 bases between. This CDR3 spans 20 amino acids. From germline, CDR1 is MNHNY and CDR2 SVGAGI (reference sequence). CDR3 amino acids: CASSSGAGLTPFSGANVLTF. CDR3 DNA: TGTGCCAGCAGCTCGGGTGCAGGCCTTACCCCGTTCTCTGGGGCCAACGTCCTGACTTTC.

The V and J genes are TRBV7-8 and TRBJ2-5; 9 nucleotides match TRBD2. This CDR3 contains 18 residues. Germline trimming cut 2 bases from V and 6 bases from J; bases unmatched to any gene: 16. Germline CDR1 and CDR2: SGHVS and FQNEAQ. Here the CDR3 DNA reads TGTGCCAGCAGCTTATCGGGAGGCGGGCTAGCGGGGTATAAGACCCAGTACTTC. This codes for CASSLSGGGLAGYKTQYF.

This clonotype has more than one count but fewer than ten. V gene TRBV9 combines with J gene TRBJ1-2; D is unclear. The CDR3 length is 13 residues. Trimming took 1 base from V and 8 from J, leaving 12 bases between them. Germline CDR1 is SGDLS and CDR2 is YYNGEE. CDR3 nucleotide sequence: TGTGCCAGCAGCGTACTCCGACCGAGCGGCTACACCTTC. Its translation is CASSVLRPSGYTF.

This clonotype has just a few counts. The chain is built from TRBV6-6 and TRBJ1-1; no clear D. The CDR3 runs 13 residues. Germline V lookup: CDR1 MNHNY, CDR2 SVGAGI (reference sequence). Trimming removed 0 bases from V and 8 bases from J, with 10 bases in between. The DNA of the CDR3 is TGTGCCAGCAGTTACTCCCATGGTCAAGAAGCTTTCTTT. It yields the protein CASSYSHGQEAFF.

The chain links TRBV5-1 to TRBJ2-7, with TRBD1 matching 7 bases. The CDR3 totals 14 residues. In germline, CDR1 is SGHRS, CDR2 YFSETQ. The V and J ends lost 5 bases and 0 bases, in that order; junction bases with no gene match: 5. The CDR3 nucleotides read TGCGCCAGCAGAGTCGGGGACAGCTCCTACGAGCAGTACTTC. Its protein is CASRVGDSSYEQYF.

This clonotype was picked up a small number of times. This chain joins TRBV7-2 and TRBJ2-3; TRBD2 agrees at 8 bases. The germline gives CDR1 SGHTA, CDR2 FQGNSA. The CDR3 is 15 amino acids. V trimming: 5 bases; J trimming: 4 bases; junction bases outside the gene matches: 8. The CDR3 region has the DNA TGTGCCAGCAGCCTAGGGACTAGTAGATCAGATACGCAGTATTTT. Encoded protein: CASSLGTSRSDTQYF.

The table lists this clonotype with a few counts. The V and J genes are TRBV7-2 and TRBJ1-2; D gene ambiguous. The germline V and J ends were trimmed by 5 bases and 4 bases, with 11 bases remaining between them. CDR1 SGHTA and CDR2 FQGNSA come from the germline V gene. The CDR3 spans 13 residues. In DNA, the CDR3 is TGTGCCAGCAGCCAGCCGCCGGGCTATGGCTACACCTTC. This encodes CASSQPPGYGYTF.

The CDR3 protein is CASSLSGLEQYV. DNA for the CDR3: TGTGCCAGCAGTTTATCCGGGCTCGAGCAGTACGTC. This chain joins TRBV28 and TRBJ2-7, with unresolved D. The CDR3 contains 12 residues. The V and J ends lost 1 base and 6 bases respectively, with 7 bases between them. In germline, CDR1 is MDHEN, CDR2 SYDVKM.

The J gene is TRBJ2-3, the V gene TRBV4-3; D is undetermined. V lost 4 bases and J lost 4, with 12 bases in between. Germline loops: CDR1 LGHNA, CDR2 YSLEER. CDR3 length: 14 amino acids. This chain's CDR3 is CASSRRRSADTQYF. The CDR3 region has the DNA TGCGCCAGCAGCCGGCGGCGATCCGCAGATACGCAGTATTTT.

This chain joins TRBV12-3 or TRBV12-4 and TRBJ1-1, with D perhaps matching TRBD1 (6 bases). The V end was cut by 6 bases, the J end by 1 base, with 21 bases between. The CDR3 has 17 residues. The CDR3 is CASRPTRGSNQNTEAFF. DNA of the CDR3: TGTGCCAGCAGACCGACCAGGGGCAGCAACCAGAACACTGAAGCTTTCTTT.